This T cell receptor beta chain was observed in a study of immune cell composition in non-small cell lung cancer. Here immunoSEQ multiplex PCR was the method, and the copy in TCRdb shows in-frame clones only, minus some. The sample includes roughly 16,000 clones, more than 60% of them seen just once. The normal lung sample lay at least 3 cm, and maximally far, from the tumour. This same sample was also taken into another study, of CD4 T cells in lung cancer. That report adds: Samples were tumor and non-adjacent lung from resected stage I-III patients.

The material sequenced was non-adjacent lung tissue. This receptor was taken from a human donor with non-small cell lung cancer.

The CDR3 is CAIQGANTEAFF. The CDR3, as DNA: TGTGCCATTCAGGGGGCAAACACTGAAGCTTTCTTT. V usage is TRBV7-8 and J usage is TRBJ1-1; 8 nucleotides match TRBD1. This CDR3 spans 12 amino acids. The J segment lost 2 bases and the V segment lost 10 bases, leaving 3 bases of the junction unmatched. Germline V CDR1 and CDR2: SGHVS, FQNEAQ.